This entry lists 30 T cell receptor beta chains sequenced from one sample in a study of early T cells in non-severe SARS-CoV-2 infection. TCRdb called the 5' RACE reads again in MiXCR, with one record for every CDR3 protein. The repertoire consists of some 66,000 distinct CDR3 sequences, with about 13% occurring once and the leading ten covering 4% to 6%. The source material was whole blood. These receptors all stem from an adult who was a healthcare worker with PCR-confirmed SARS-CoV-2 infection or an uninfected control (not recorded which).

The gene calls are TRBV20-1 and TRBJ2-2; D call uncertain. V lost 3 bases and J lost 1, with 9 bases in between. The CDR3 runs 14 residues. Germline CDR1 and CDR2: DFQATT and SNEGSKA (reference sequence). The CDR3, as DNA: TGCAGTGCTAGGTATAGTGAGAACACCGGGGAGCTGTTTTTT. It yields the protein CSARYSENTGELFF.

This clonotype was counted a few times. In DNA, the CDR3 is TGTGCCAGCAGCCCAGGTCGGGAGACTGAAGCTTTCTTT. Translation: CASSPGRETEAFF. The rearrangement joins TRBV7-3 to TRBJ1-1; D gene uncertain. V gave up 5 bases and J gave up 5 bases, with 12 bases separating them. The CDR3 is 13 residues long. CDR1 and CDR2 (germline): SGHTA, FQGTGA.

The V gene is TRBV4-2, the J gene TRBJ2-6, with D possibly TRBD2 on 5 matching bases. The V and J ends lost 0 bases and 2 bases respectively, with 8 bases between them. The CDR3 is 16 amino acids. The germline V gene encodes CDR1 LGHNA and CDR2 YNFKEQ. This chain's CDR3 is CASSQDSGAGANVLTF. The CDR3 coding sequence is TGTGCCAGCAGCCAAGATTCCGGGGCTGGGGCCAACGTCCTGACTTTC.

This sequence joins TRBV15 and TRBJ2-5, with a tentative D call TRBD1 (7 bases). V was cut by 1 base and J by 2 bases, with 14 bases left in between. This CDR3 has 16 amino acids. Germline CDR1 reads LNHNV; CDR2 reads YYDKDF (reference sequence). CDR3 sequence (DNA): TGTGCCACCAGCAGAGCCCGACAGGGAGGACAAGAGACCCAGTACTTC. Protein product: CATSRARQGGQETQYF. The whole variable domain, remainder taken from reference TRBV15 and TRBJ2-5, is DAMVIQNPRYQVTQFGKPVTLSCSQTLNHNVMYWYQQKSSQAPKLLFHYYDKDFNNEADTPDNFQSRRPNTSFCFLDIRSPGLGDTAMYLCATSRARQGGQETQYFGPGTRLLVL.

A few counts support this clonotype. The chain links TRBV20-1 to TRBJ2-7; possibly TRBD2 for D (6 bases). The V end was cut by 5 bases, the J end by 2 bases, with 16 bases between. This CDR3 contains 14 residues. The germline gives CDR1 DFQATT, CDR2 SNEGSKA (reference sequence). This CDR3 reads CSAGGEHGAYEQYF. In DNA form, the CDR3 reads TGCAGTGCTGGAGGGGAACACGGAGCCTACGAGCAGTACTTC.

This clonotype was counted ten times or more. CDR3 sequence (DNA): TGTGCCAGCAGTCCCGGACTAGTAGGCGCAGATACGCAGTATTTT. It encodes CASSPGLVGADTQYF. J is TRBJ2-3 and V is TRBV28; 7 bases map to TRBD2. Germline loops: CDR1 MDHEN, CDR2 SYDVKM. The V gene end was trimmed by 5 bases and the J gene end by 4 bases; junction bases not matched to a gene: 9. This CDR3 region has 15 residues.

This clonotype was observed many times. This rearrangement joins TRBV6-1 to TRBJ1-5; possible D gene TRBD1, 6 bases. V was trimmed by 6 bases and J by 8 bases, leaving 17 bases between them. In germline, CDR1 is MNHNS, CDR2 SASEGT. The CDR3 is 14 residues long. The CDR3: CASRRTAGGEPQHF. The DNA for the CDR3 is TGTGCCAGCAGGCGGACAGCAGGTGGGGAGCCCCAGCATTTT.

In its sample, this clonotype was seen a few times. The rearrangement joins TRBV7-3 to TRBJ2-7; D uncertain. This CDR3 comprises 14 residues. In germline, CDR1 is SGHTA, CDR2 FQGTGA. The V gene lost 5 bases and the J gene lost 5 bases, with 16 bases spanning the gap. CDR3: CASSPTAATHEQYF. As DNA, the CDR3 is TGTGCCAGCAGCCCGACCGCCGCTACCCACGAGCAGTACTTC. The entire variable domain, with the rest obtained from reference TRBV7-3 and TRBJ2-7, is as follows: GAGVSQTPSNKVTEKGKYVELRCDPISGHTALYWYRQSLGQGPEFLIYFQGTGAADDSGLPNDRFFAVRPEGSVSTLKIQRTERGDSAVYLCASSPTAATHEQYFGPGTRLTVT.

This clonotype was detected once. A much larger clone differs from this one at a single base, so this may be a read error. The rearrangement joins TRBV19 to TRBJ2-2; TRBD1 is a possible D gene (6 bases). The CDR3 covers 14 residues. Germline V CDR1 and CDR2: LNHDA, SQIVND (reference sequence). CDR3 in DNA: TGTGTCACCTCCCAGGGGTTAAACACCGGGGAGCTGTTTTTT. Protein product: CVTSQGLNTGELFF.

This clonotype was recorded many times. This chain joins TRBV18 and TRBJ2-1; D is tentatively TRBD1 or TRBD2 (6 bases each). The V end lost 3 bases, the J end lost 7 bases, and 19 bases lay between the germline ends. The CDR3 length is 16 residues. Germline CDR1 KGHSH, CDR2 LQKENI. Here the CDR3 DNA reads TGTGCCAGCTCACCGGCGGGCGGGACAAAACGGAATGAGCAGTTCTTC. It codes for CASSPAGGTKRNEQFF.

For the CDR3, the DNA is TGTGCCAGCAGCCCATCCTCCCGGGGGAACACCGGGGAGCTGTTTTTT. Encoded protein: CASSPSSRGNTGELFF. The rearrangement joins TRBV7-8 to TRBJ2-2; maybe TRBD2 (5 bases). The V gene's germline CDR1 is SGHVS and CDR2 FQNEAQ. The V gene lost 5 bases and the J gene lost 1 base, with 14 bases spanning the gap. The CDR3 runs to 16 residues.

This clonotype was seen ten or more times. The V gene is TRBV30, the J gene TRBJ2-1; D not resolved. The V gene lost 1 base and the J gene lost 8 bases, with 3 bases spanning the gap. The V gene's germline CDR1 is GTSNPN and CDR2 SVGIG (reference sequence). The CDR3 consists of 10 residues. The CDR3 sequence is CAWSEHEQFF. The CDR3 DNA sequence: TGTGCCTGGAGTGAACATGAGCAGTTCTTC.

This clonotype was seen repeatedly, ten times or more. The chain couples TRBV3-1 to TRBJ2-7, with D unresolved. CDR1 and CDR2 (germline): LGHDT, YNNKEL (reference sequence). The CDR3 has 13 residues. V lost 1 base to trimming and J lost 3 bases, with 7 bases between them. The CDR3 region is CASSQGISYEQYF. The CDR3 DNA follows: TGTGCCAGCAGCCAAGGTATCAGCTACGAGCAGTACTTC.

This clonotype was observed many times. The V call is TRBV29-1, the J call TRBJ2-7; 8 bases map to TRBD2. V lost 3 bases and J lost 1; bases outside the gene matches: 5. This CDR3 is built from 14 residues. From germline, CDR1 is SQVTM and CDR2 ANQGSEA. CDR3 amino acids: CSVDAREGSYEQYF. In DNA, the CDR3 is TGCAGCGTTGACGCCCGGGAGGGATCCTACGAGCAGTACTTC.

The sample holds many counts of this clonotype. This rearrangement joins TRBV12-2 to TRBJ2-7; no DNA check was done on the table's D call, TRBD1. TRBV12-2 is labeled a pseudogene. The CDR3 is 12 amino acids. This CDR3 reads CASPTVSYEQYF. The CDR3 region has the DNA TGTGCAAGTCCGACAGTATCCTACGAGCAGTACTTC.

The rearrangement joins TRBV18 to TRBJ2-4; 9 bases agree with TRBD1. The CDR3 is 15 amino acids. Germline V gives CDR1 KGHSH, CDR2 LQKENI. After removal of 1 base from V and 9 bases from J, the junction contained 7 bases not matched to a gene. CDR3 loop: CASSPLGQGVAIQYF. The CDR3 DNA reads as TGTGCCAGCTCACCACTGGGACAGGGCGTTGCCATTCAGTACTTC.

This clonotype was detected only a few times. The J gene is TRBJ2-7, the V gene TRBV5-5; the D call may be TRBD1 or TRBD2 (5 bases each). Germline CDR1 SGHKS, CDR2 YYEKEE (reference sequence). The CDR3 is 15 residues long. V was trimmed by 0 bases and J by 4 bases, leaving 14 bases between them. CDR3 loop: CASSLGGVSVYEQYF. The CDR3 nucleotides read TGTGCCAGCAGCTTGGGAGGGGTGAGTGTATACGAGCAGTACTTC. The full variable domain, in which reference TRBV5-5 and TRBJ2-7 provide the parts outside the CDR3, is DAGVTQSPTHLIKTRGQQVTLRCSPISGHKSVSWYQQVLGQGPQFIFQYYEKEERGRGNFPDRFSARQFPNYSSELNVNALLLGDSALYLCASSLGGVSVYEQYFGPGTRLTVT.

This chain connects TRBV20-1 to TRBJ2-1, with D tentatively TRBD1 or TRBD2 (5 bases each). Germline assignment: CDR1 DFQATT and CDR2 SNEGSKA (reference sequence). CDR3 size: 14 residues. Trimming cost V 4 bases and J 0 bases, with 10 bases left between them. The CDR3 loop is CSAMRGSSYNEQFF. The DNA for the CDR3 is TGCAGTGCTATGAGGGGTAGCTCCTACAATGAGCAGTTCTTC.

This clonotype was detected many times. The V gene is TRBV7-3, the J gene TRBJ2-4; 10 bases align to TRBD1. The CDR3 is 18 residues long. The V gene end was trimmed by 2 bases and the J gene end by 6 bases; junction bases not matched to a gene: 13. CDR1 and CDR2 (germline): SGHTA, FQGTGA. The chain's CDR3 is CASSLQPPTGGYGNIQYF. The CDR3 coding sequence is TGTGCCAGCAGCTTACAGCCCCCGACAGGGGGCTATGGAAACATTCAGTACTTC.

This clonotype was counted many times. The chain combines TRBV10-3 with TRBJ2-7; 8 bases agree with TRBD1. The CDR3 covers 16 residues. V lost 0 bases to trimming and J lost 0 bases; unmatched junction nucleotides: 4. From germline, CDR1 is ENHRY and CDR2 SYGVKD. CDR3 sequence: CAISESATGVSYEQYF. In DNA, the CDR3 is TGTGCCATCAGTGAGTCGGCGACAGGGGTCTCCTACGAGCAGTACTTC.

V is TRBV27 and J is TRBJ2-2, with 9 bases aligning to TRBD2. Germline assignment: CDR1 MNHEY and CDR2 SMNVEV (reference sequence). V trimming: 7 bases; J trimming: 4 bases; junction bases outside the gene matches: 10. There are 16 residues in the CDR3. In nucleotides, the CDR3 is TGTGCCAGCACCCCTTTAGCGGGAGCGGGCACCGGGGAGCTGTTTTTT. Its protein is CASTPLAGAGTGELFF.

The rearrangement uses TRBV20-1 and TRBJ2-4; 8 bases align to TRBD1. This CDR3 comprises 12 residues. The junction had 7 bases not matched to a gene; V was cut back by 6 bases and J by 9 bases. Germline V gives CDR1 DFQATT, CDR2 SNEGSKA (reference sequence). CDR3 loop: CSAQTGVAIQYF. CDR3 DNA sequence: TGCAGTGCGCAGACAGGGGTAGCCATTCAGTACTTC.

This clonotype was recorded many times. The rearrangement links TRBV4-1 to TRBJ2-4, with TRBD1 matching 9 bases. In germline, CDR1 is MGHRA, CDR2 YSYEKL. V lost 2 bases, J lost 7 bases, and 3 bases stayed unmatched. The CDR3 is made up of 14 amino acids. In DNA form, the CDR3 reads TGCGCCAGCAGCCAACGGACAGGGGCGAACATTCAGTACTTC. It is translated as CASSQRTGANIQYF.

This clonotype occurred many times. The genes are TRBV4-2 and TRBJ2-7, with D perhaps matching TRBD1 or TRBD2 (7 bases each). CDR1 and CDR2 from the germline V gene are LGHNA and YNFKEQ. V lost 2 bases to trimming and J lost 6 bases, with 14 bases between them. This CDR3 is built from 14 residues. The CDR3 here is CASSQPQGGGEQYF. CDR3 nucleotide sequence: TGTGCCAGCAGCCAACCCCAGGGGGGGGGCGAGCAGTACTTC.

The sample holds many counts of this clonotype. The chain couples TRBV7-2 to TRBJ2-3; TRBD2 matches at 10 bases. The J segment lost 4 bases and the V segment lost 2 bases, leaving 3 bases of the junction unmatched. This CDR3 region has 15 residues. Looked up from germline, CDR1 is SGHTA and CDR2 is FQGNSA. CDR3 protein: CASSLRLAGADTQYF. The CDR3 DNA follows: TGTGCCAGCAGCTTAAGGCTAGCGGGAGCAGATACGCAGTATTTT.

This clonotype was seen repeatedly, ten times or more. V and J are TRBV2 and TRBJ1-5, with D perhaps TRBD1 (5 bases). V lost 3 bases and J 7 bases, leaving 10 bases between the germline ends. The CDR3 covers 13 residues. Germline CDR1 and CDR2: SNHLY and FYNNEI. CDR3 in amino acids: CASSETARQPQHF. The CDR3 DNA reads as TGTGCCAGCAGTGAGACAGCGCGCCAGCCCCAGCATTTT.

The chain combines TRBV7-9 with TRBJ2-1; D gene unclear. Trimming stripped 1 base from V and 8 bases from J, with 12 bases between. The CDR3 runs to 14 residues. The V gene's germline CDR1 is SEHNR and CDR2 FQNEAQ (reference sequence). In DNA form, the CDR3 reads TGTGCCAGCAGCTTAGGTCAAAAGACTGATGAGCAGTTCTTC. This sequence encodes CASSLGQKTDEQFF.

This clonotype occurred a few times. The chain combines TRBV5-1 with TRBJ2-1; 8 nucleotides align to TRBD2. V was clipped by 0 bases and J by 1 base; unmatched bases: 6. CDR3 length: 17 residues. The V gene's germline CDR1 is SGHRS and CDR2 YFSETQ. For the CDR3, the DNA is TGCGCCAGCAGCTTGGCATTTGTAGCGGGGTCCTACAATGAGCAGTTCTTC. Its translation is CASSLAFVAGSYNEQFF.

The chain couples TRBV14 to TRBJ2-3; no definite D call. Germline V gene data show CDR1 as SGHDN and CDR2 as FVKESK. The CDR3 runs to 14 residues. V dropped 0 bases and J dropped 3 bases, with 7 bases sitting between them. CDR3 DNA sequence: TGTGCCAGCAGCCAAGATCATTTTACAGATACGCAGTATTTT. Translating gives CASSQDHFTDTQYF.

This sequence joins TRBV29-1 and TRBJ1-1; maybe TRBD1 (6 bases). This CDR3 is built from 16 residues. The ends were cut back, 3 bases at V and 2 bases at J, with 19 bases in the middle. CDR1 is SQVTM and CDR2 is ANQGSEA in the germline V gene. CDR3 nucleotide sequence: TGCAGCGTTGAGTTGAAGTTGGGACAAGTTAACACTGAAGCTTTCTTT. This sequence encodes CSVELKLGQVNTEAFF.